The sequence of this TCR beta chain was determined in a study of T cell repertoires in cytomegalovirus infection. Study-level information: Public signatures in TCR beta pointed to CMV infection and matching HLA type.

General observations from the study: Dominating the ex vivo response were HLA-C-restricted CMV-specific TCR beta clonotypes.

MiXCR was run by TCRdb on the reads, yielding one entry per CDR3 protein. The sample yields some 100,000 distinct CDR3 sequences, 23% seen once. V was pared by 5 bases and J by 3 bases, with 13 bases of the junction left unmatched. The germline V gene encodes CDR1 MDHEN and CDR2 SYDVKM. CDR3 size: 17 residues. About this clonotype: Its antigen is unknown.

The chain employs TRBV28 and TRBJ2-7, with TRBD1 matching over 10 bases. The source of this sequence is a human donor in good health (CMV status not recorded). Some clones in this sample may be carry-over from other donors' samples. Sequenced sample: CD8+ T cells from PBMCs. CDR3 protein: CASSTTGQGFWGYEQYF. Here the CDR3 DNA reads TGTGCCAGCAGTACCACGGGACAGGGGTTTTGGGGCTACGAGCAGTACTTC.